This T cell receptor beta chain was observed in a study of cytomegalovirus exposure and HLA in healthy donors. Findings and caveats of the study: Most of the TCR beta V segments (in an earlier analysis) were productive either about 87% or about 30% of the time. When a later analysis compared HLA-associated TCR beta chains with equally common others, the HLA-associated chains turned out to be more clonally expanded and to have lower generation probabilities. Among immune exposure information, only CMV serostatus was available.

Concerning this clone itself: Its antigen is not known.

Both 60 Vbeta primers and 13 Jbeta primers went into the PCR. The data were produced by immunoSEQ multiplex PCR, yet TCRdb's version contains in-frame clones alone and is incomplete. This table has about 90,000 clones, 84% appearing once. Source material: PBMCs. The TCR was taken from a man aged 18 to 29 in good health and CMV-seronegative.

The CDR3 is CASSPRMTGRVLQPQHF. Written as DNA, the CDR3 is TGTGCCAGCAGTCCTCGAATGACAGGGCGCGTTCTCCAGCCCCAGCATTTT. V is TRBV27 and J is TRBJ1-5; 7 bases match TRBD1. After removal of 5 bases from V and 7 bases from J, the junction contained 17 bases not matched to a gene. Germline V gene sequence: CDR1 MNHEY, CDR2 SMNVEV (reference sequence). The CDR3 spans 17 residues.